This T cell receptor beta chain was recovered during a study of blood T cell repertoires in COVID-19. In the study overall: T cells, B-cell-depleted T cells, or PBMCs provided the cDNA or gDNA that served as material.

Clones were read by immunoSEQ multiplex PCR, and TCRdb kept only the in-frame ones, dropping some. Of about 64,000 clones in the sample, approximately 90% are singletons; the top ten hold less than 2%. Trimming took 0 bases from V and 2 from J; bases not matched to a gene: 4. The CDR3 runs 16 residues. CDR1 is SGHTA, CDR2 FQGNSA, per germline. The chain joins TRBV7-2 to TRBJ2-4, with 7 bases aligning to TRBD1. The sample taken for sequencing was peripheral blood. The TCR originated in a human donor in a cohort sampled during active COVID-19. CDR3 residues: CASSLAGGATKNIQYF. CDR3 nucleotides: TGTGCCAGCAGCTTAGCAGGGGGCGCGACCAAAAACATTCAGTACTTC.